These T cell receptor beta chains were read from a single sample in a study of T cell changes during pregnancy in multiple sclerosis. Clones were sequenced by immunoSEQ multiplex PCR, and TCRdb holds only the in-frame ones, with some missing. The table shows approximately 66,000 clones, with about 92% occurring only once. Sequences were derived from peripheral blood, sampled in the third trimester of pregnancy. Source of these receptors: a female donor in good health, enrolled as a control in a pregnancy study. Each CDR3 is given with its conserved first and last residue. The D gene is left open where the match is weak. Part of the rows lack a size; the others show once, few, many or a class for expanded clones.

d_call,clone_size,v_call,j_call,cdr3_aa,cdr3_nt
-,-,TRBV9,TRBJ2-3,CASTRTVTNTDTQYF,TGTGCCAGCACCAGGACTGTAACGAACACAGATACGCAGTATTTT
-,-,TRBV7-7,TRBJ2-6,CASSLGPGANVLTF,TGTGCTAGCAGCTTGGGCCCTGGGGCCAACGTCCTGACTTTC
-,few,TRBV30,TRBJ1-1,CAWSRGWTEAFF,TGTGCCTGGAGTCGGGGGTGGACTGAAGCTTTCTTT
-,-,TRBV6-5,TRBJ1-5,CASRPGQGSQPQHF,TGTGCCAGCAGACCGGGACAAGGGTCTCAGCCCCAGCATTTT
TRBD2,-,TRBV11-3,TRBJ2-3,CASSWSGRPIDTQYF,TGTGCCAGCAGCTGGAGCGGGAGGCCTATCGATACGCAGTATTTT
-,-,TRBV5-4,TRBJ2-7,CASSLPLSYEQYF,TGTGCCAGCAGCTTGCCCCTCTCCTACGAGCAGTACTTC
TRBD2,-,TRBV9,TRBJ2-1,CASSVGTSGGHYNEQFF,TGTGCCAGCAGCGTGGGGACTAGCGGGGGGCACTACAATGAGCAGTTCTTC
-,-,TRBV28,TRBJ2-7,CASSYVTDGGEQYF,TGTGCCAGCAGCTACGTAACCGACGGCGGCGAGCAGTACTTC
-,once,TRBV20-1,TRBJ1-1,CSASLAGEAFF,TGCAGTGCTAGTTTGGCTGGTGAAGCTTTCTTT
TRBD2,-,TRBV7-2,TRBJ2-7,CASSLAGGPPEQYF,TGTGCCAGCAGCTTAGCGGGAGGGCCGCCCGAGCAGTACTTC
TRBD2,-,TRBV10-3,TRBJ2-3,CAIRGLANTDTQYF,TGTGCCATCAGGGGACTAGCTAACACAGATACGCAGTATTTT
-,-,TRBV14,TRBJ2-7,CASSQEQVVQYF,TGTGCCAGCAGCCAAGAACAGGTAGTGCAGTACTTC
-,-,TRBV7-8,TRBJ2-1,CASSGRWGNEQFF,TGTGCCAGCAGCGGGAGGTGGGGTAATGAGCAGTTCTTC
TRBD1,once,TRBV7-9,TRBJ2-7,CASNTRGLGYEQYF,TGTGCCAGCAACACTAGGGGGCTTGGGTACGAGCAGTACTTC
-,-,TRBV6-1,TRBJ2-4,CASSASSTAAKNIQYF,TGTGCCAGCAGTGCAAGCTCGACAGCTGCCAAAAACATTCAGTACTTC
-,-,TRBV27,TRBJ1-1,CATREGNTEAFF,TGTGCCACCCGGGAAGGAAACACTGAAGCTTTCTTT
TRBD2,-,TRBV5-1,TRBJ2-3,CASSLAGGPADTQYF,TGCGCCAGCAGCTTAGCGGGGGGGCCAGCAGATACGCAGTATTTT
-,-,TRBV27,TRBJ2-3,CASSFQGPDTQYF,TGTGCCAGCAGTTTTCAGGGCCCAGATACGCAGTATTTT
-,-,TRBV5-1,TRBJ2-2,CASSLAPGGQGGELFF,TGCGCCAGCAGCTTGGCCCCCGGGGGGCAGGGCGGGGAGCTGTTTTTT
TRBD2,few,TRBV19,TRBJ2-3,CASSTGLAGLGQYF,TGTGCCAGTAGTACGGGACTAGCGGGCCTTGGGCAGTATTTT
TRBD1,-,TRBV5-4,TRBJ1-4,CASSFRQGGGKEGEKLFF,TGTGCCAGCAGCTTCCGACAGGGCGGTGGAAAAGAGGGTGAAAAACTGTTTTTT
TRBD2,-,TRBV28,TRBJ2-7,CASSPTTLAGSYEQYF,TGTGCCAGCAGTCCCACTACTTTAGCGGGCTCCTACGAGCAGTACTTC
TRBD1,-,TRBV4-2,TRBJ2-1,CASSRGGEQFF,TGTGCCAGCAGCCGAGGGGGCGAGCAGTTCTTC
-,once,TRBV18,TRBJ1-4,CASSPERGEKLFF,TGTGCCAGCTCACCCGAAAGGGGCGAAAAACTGTTTTTT
TRBD2,-,TRBV6-5,TRBJ2-3,CASSYRLAVTDTQYF,TGTGCCAGCAGTTACCGACTAGCGGTCACAGATACGCAGTATTTT